This T cell receptor (beta chain) was observed in a study of OX40 agonist ivuxolimab in advanced cancers. Findings of the study overall: In a subset of nonresponders, normalized T-cell clonal expansion was also low.

Here immunoSEQ multiplex PCR was the method, and the copy in TCRdb shows in-frame clones only, minus some. The table has around 90,000 clones, about 87% seen once; the top ten hold 7.4%. After removal of 4 bases from V and 11 bases from J, the junction contained 13 bases not matched to a gene. The CDR3 covers 14 residues. The germline CDR1 and CDR2 sequences are GTSNPN and SVGIG (reference sequence). On this clone: Its matching antigen is unknown.

The material sequenced was CD4+ or CD8+ T cells sorted from blood, taken in a trial of the OX40 agonist ivuxolimab. The origin of this receptor is an adult with an advanced solid tumor such as melanoma, head and neck, liver or kidney cancer. The rearrangement uses TRBV30 and TRBJ1-4; TRBD1 matches 7 bases. In DNA form, the CDR3 reads TGTGCCTGGACCGGAGGTCAGGGGGTAAGGAAACTGTTTTTT. Its translation: CAWTGGQGVRKLFF. Filled out from reference TRBV30 and TRBJ1-4, the complete variable domain reads SQTIHQWPATLVQPVGSPLSLECTVEGTSNPNLYWYRQAAGRGLQLLFYSVGIGQISSEVPQNLSASRPQDRQFILSSKKLLLSDSGFYLCAWTGGQGVRKLFFGSGTQLSVL.